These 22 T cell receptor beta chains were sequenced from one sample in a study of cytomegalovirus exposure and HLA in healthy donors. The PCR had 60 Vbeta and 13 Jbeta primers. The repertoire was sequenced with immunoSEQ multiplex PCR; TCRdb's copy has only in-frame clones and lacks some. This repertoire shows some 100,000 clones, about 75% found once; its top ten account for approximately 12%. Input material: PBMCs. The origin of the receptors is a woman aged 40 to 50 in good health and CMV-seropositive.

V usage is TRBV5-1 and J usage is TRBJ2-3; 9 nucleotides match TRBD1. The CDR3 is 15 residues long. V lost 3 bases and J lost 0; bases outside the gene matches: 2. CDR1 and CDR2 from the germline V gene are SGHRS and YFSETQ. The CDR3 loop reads CASSWGTGSTDTQYF. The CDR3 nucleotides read TGCGCCAGCAGCTGGGGGACAGGGAGCACAGATACGCAGTATTTT.

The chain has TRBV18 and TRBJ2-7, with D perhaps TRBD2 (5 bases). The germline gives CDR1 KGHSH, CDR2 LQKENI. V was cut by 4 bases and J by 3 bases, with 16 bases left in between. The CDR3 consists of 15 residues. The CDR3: CASSRGPPALYEQYF. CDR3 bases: TGTGCCAGCTCACGCGGGCCTCCGGCCCTCTACGAGCAGTACTTC.

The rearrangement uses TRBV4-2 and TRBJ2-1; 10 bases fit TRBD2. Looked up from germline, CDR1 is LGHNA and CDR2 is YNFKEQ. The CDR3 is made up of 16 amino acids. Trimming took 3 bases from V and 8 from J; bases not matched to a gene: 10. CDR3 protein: CASSHGLADGGYEQFF. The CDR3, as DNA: TGTGCCAGCAGCCATGGACTAGCGGACGGTGGATATGAGCAGTTCTTC.

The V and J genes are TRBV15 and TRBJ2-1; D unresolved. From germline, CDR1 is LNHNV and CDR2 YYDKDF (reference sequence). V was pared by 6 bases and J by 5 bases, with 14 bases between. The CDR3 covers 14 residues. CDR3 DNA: TGTGCCACCAGTACCCTAGAGCCCAACAATGAGCAGTTCTTC. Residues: CATSTLEPNNEQFF.

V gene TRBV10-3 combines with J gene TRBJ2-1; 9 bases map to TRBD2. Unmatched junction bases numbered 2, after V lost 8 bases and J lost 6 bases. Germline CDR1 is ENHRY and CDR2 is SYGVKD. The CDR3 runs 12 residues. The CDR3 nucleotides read TGTGCCATCTCTAGCGGGGCCAATGAGCAGTTCTTC. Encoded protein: CAISSGANEQFF.

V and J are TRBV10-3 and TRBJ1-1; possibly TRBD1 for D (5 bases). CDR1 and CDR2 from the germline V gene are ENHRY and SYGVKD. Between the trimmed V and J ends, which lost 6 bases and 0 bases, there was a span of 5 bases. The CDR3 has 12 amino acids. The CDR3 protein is CAIRQVNTEAFF. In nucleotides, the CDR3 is TGTGCCATCAGACAGGTGAACACTGAAGCTTTCTTT.

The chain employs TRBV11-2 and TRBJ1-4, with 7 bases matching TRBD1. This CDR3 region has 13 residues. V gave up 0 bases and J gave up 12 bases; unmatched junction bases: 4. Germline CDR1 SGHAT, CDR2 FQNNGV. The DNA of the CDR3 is TGTGCCAGCAGCTTAGACCGACAGGGCGAACTGTTTTTT. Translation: CASSLDRQGELFF.

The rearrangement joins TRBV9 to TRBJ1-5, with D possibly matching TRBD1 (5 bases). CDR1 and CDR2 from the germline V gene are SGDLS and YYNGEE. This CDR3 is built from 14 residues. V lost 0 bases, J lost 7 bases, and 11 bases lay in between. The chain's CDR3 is CASSVGFGAQPQHF. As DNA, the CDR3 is TGTGCCAGCAGCGTAGGTTTTGGGGCCCAGCCCCAGCATTTT.

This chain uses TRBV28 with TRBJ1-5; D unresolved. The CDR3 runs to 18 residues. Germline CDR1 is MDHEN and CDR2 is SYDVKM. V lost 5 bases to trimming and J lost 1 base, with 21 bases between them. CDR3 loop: CASSPSMLQSLSNQPQHF. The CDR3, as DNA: TGTGCCAGCAGTCCCTCCATGCTACAGAGTCTAAGCAATCAGCCCCAGCATTTT.

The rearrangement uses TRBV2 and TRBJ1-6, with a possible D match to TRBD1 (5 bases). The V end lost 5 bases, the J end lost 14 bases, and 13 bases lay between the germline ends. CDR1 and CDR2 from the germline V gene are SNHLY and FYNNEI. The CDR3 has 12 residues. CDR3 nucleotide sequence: TGTGCCAGCAGTTTAGGGGATAGGTCCCTCCACTTT. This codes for CASSLGDRSLHF.

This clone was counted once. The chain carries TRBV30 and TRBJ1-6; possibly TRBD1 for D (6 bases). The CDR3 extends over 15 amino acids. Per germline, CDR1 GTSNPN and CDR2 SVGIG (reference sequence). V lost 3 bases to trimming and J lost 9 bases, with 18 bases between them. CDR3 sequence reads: CAWRIQGSRGSPLHF. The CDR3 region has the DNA TGTGCCTGGAGGATACAGGGAAGTCGGGGTTCACCCCTCCACTTT. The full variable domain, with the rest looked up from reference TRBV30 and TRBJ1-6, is SQTIHQWPATLVQPVGSPLSLECTVEGTSNPNLYWYRQAAGRGLQLLFYSVGIGQISSEVPQNLSASRPQDRQFILSSKKLLLSDSGFYLCAWRIQGSRGSPLHFGNGTRLTVT.

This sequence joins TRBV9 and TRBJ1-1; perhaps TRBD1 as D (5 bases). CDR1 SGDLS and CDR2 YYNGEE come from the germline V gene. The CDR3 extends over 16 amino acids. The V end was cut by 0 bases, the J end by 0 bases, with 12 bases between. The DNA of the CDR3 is TGTGCCAGCAGCGTAGAAGGGGCAGGCCTGAACACTGAAGCTTTCTTT. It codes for CASSVEGAGLNTEAFF. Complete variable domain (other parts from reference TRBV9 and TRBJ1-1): DSGVTQTPKHLITATGQRVTLRCSPRSGDLSVYWYQQSLDQGLQFLIQYYNGEERAKGNILERFSAQQFPDLHSELNLSSLELGDSALYFCASSVEGAGLNTEAFFGQGTRLTVV.

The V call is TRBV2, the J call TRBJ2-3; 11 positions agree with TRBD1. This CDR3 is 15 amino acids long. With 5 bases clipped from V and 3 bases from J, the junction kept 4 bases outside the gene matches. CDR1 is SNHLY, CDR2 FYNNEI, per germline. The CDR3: CASSTDRGRTDTQYF. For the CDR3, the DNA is TGTGCCAGCAGTACGGACAGGGGGCGGACAGATACGCAGTATTTT.

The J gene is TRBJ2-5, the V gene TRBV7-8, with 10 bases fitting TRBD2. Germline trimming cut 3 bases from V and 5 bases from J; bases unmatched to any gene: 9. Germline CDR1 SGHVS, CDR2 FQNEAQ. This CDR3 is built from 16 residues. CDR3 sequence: CASSFLQGSGGETQYF. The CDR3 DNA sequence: TGTGCCAGCAGCTTCCTTCAGGGTAGCGGGGGGGAGACCCAGTACTTC.

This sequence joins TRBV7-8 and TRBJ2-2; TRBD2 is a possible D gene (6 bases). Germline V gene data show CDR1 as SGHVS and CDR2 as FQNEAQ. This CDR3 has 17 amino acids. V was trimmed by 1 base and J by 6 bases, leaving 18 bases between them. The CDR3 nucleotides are TGTGCCAGCAGCTTAGATCGGCGGGGTCGAATCGCCGGGGAGCTGTTTTTT. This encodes CASSLDRRGRIAGELFF.

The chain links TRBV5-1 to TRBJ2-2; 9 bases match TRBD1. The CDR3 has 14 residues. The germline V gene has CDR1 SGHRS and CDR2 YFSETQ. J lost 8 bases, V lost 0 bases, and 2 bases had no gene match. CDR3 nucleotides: TGCGCCAGCAGCTTGGACAGGGGGCTAGGGGAGCTGTTTTTT. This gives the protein CASSLDRGLGELFF.

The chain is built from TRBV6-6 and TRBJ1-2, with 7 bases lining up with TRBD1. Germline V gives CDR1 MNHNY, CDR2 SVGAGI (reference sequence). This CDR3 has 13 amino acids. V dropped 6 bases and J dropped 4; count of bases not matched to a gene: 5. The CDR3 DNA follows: TGTGCCAGCAGAGACAGGGCGGCCTATGGCTACACCTTC. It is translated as CASRDRAAYGYTF.

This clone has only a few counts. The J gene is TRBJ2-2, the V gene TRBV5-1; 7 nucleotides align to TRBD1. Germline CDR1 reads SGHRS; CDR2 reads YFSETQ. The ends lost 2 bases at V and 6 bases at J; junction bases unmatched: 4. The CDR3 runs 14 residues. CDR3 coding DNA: TGCGCCAGCAGCTTACCTACAGGGGCCGGGGAGCTGTTTTTT. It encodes CASSLPTGAGELFF.

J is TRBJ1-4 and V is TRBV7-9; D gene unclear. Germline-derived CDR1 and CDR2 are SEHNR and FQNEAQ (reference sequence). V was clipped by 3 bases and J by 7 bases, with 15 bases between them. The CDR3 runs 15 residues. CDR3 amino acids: CASSFYRRGGEKLFF. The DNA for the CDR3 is TGTGCCAGCAGCTTTTACCGCCGAGGAGGTGAAAAACTGTTTTTT.

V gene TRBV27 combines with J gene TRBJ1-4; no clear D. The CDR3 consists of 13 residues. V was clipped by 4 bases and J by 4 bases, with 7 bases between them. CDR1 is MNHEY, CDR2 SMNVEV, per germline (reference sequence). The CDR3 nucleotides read TGTGCCAGCAGTTCCTCTTATAATGAAAAACTGTTTTTT. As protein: CASSSSYNEKLFF.

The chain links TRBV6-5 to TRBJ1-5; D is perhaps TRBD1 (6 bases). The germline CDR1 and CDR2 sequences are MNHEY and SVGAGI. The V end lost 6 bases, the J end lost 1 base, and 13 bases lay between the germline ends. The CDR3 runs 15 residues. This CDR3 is CASSRNRESNQPQHF. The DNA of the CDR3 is TGTGCCAGCAGCCGCAACAGGGAAAGCAATCAGCCCCAGCATTTT.

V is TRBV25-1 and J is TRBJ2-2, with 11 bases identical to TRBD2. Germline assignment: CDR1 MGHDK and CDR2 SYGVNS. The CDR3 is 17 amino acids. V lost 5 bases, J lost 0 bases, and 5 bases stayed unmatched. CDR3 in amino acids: CASSPTSGGPNTGELFF. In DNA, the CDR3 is TGTGCCAGCAGTCCTACTAGCGGGGGTCCGAACACCGGGGAGCTGTTTTTT.